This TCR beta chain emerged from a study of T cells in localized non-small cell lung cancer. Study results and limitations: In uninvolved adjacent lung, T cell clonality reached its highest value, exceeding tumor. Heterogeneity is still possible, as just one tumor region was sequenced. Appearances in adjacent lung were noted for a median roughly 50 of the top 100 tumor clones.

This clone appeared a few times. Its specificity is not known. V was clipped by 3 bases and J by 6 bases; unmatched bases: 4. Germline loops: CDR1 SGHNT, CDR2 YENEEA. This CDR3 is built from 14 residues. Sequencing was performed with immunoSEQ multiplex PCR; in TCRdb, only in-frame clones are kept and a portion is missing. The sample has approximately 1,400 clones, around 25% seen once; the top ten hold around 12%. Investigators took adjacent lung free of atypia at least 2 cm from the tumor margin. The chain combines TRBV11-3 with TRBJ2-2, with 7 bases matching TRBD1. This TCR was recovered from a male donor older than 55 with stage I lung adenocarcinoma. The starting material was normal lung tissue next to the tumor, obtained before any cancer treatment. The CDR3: CASSFGQVPGELFF. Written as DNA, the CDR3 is TGTGCCAGCAGCTTCGGACAGGTTCCCGGGGAGCTGTTTTTT. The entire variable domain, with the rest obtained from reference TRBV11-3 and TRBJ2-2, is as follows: EAGVVQSPRYKIIEKKQPVAFWCNPISGHNTLYWYLQNLGQGPELLIRYENEEAVDDSQLPKDRFSAERLKGVDSTLKIQPAELGDSAVYLCASSFGQVPGELFFGEGSRLTVL.